This TCR beta chain was observed in a study of STAT3 mutations in large granular lymphocyte leukemia. Study-wide points: Clonal expansion was inferred from samples taken at other timepoints. At least one immunodominant TCR beta clonotype appeared in every T-cell large granular lymphocyte leukemia patient. Some patients had dominant TCR clones larger than their STAT3 mutant burden.

The method was immunoSEQ multiplex PCR; TCRdb's version includes in-frame clones alone and lacks a portion of them. Here the sample spans over 5,000 clones, 77% being singletons. CDR1 is SEHNR, CDR2 FQNEAQ, per germline (reference sequence). This CDR3 has 15 amino acids. J was trimmed by 6 bases and V by 0 bases; bases with no gene match: 7. As regards this clone: Its specificity is unknown.

This rearrangement joins TRBV7-9 to TRBJ2-7; TRBD2 agrees at 8 bases. The sequenced sample was peripheral blood mononuclear cells. The TCR comes from a man aged 40-50 years with T-cell large granular lymphocyte leukemia. Some clones in this sample may be carry-over from other donors' samples. DNA of the CDR3: TGTGCCAGCAGCTTAGCGCATGGGACTAGACTCGAGCAGTACTTC. This sequence encodes CASSLAHGTRLEQYF. Combining the CDR3 with reference TRBV7-9 and TRBJ2-7 gives the whole variable domain DTGVSQNPRHKITKRGQNVTFRCDPISEHNRLYWYRQTLGQGPEFLTYFQNEAQLEKSRLLSDRFSAERPKGSFSTLEIQRTEQGDSAMYLCASSLAHGTRLEQYFGPGTRLTVT.